This T cell receptor beta chain emerged from a study of early T cells in non-severe SARS-CoV-2 infection. Across the study: Bulk RNA from unsorted whole blood was sequenced; chains were unpaired.

V lost 3 bases and J 5 bases, leaving 11 bases between the germline ends. CDR3 length equals 12 residues. Germline CDR1 and CDR2: SQVTM and ANQGSEA. Unique molecular identifiers were added to individual cDNA molecules. TCRdb re-analysed the 5' RACE reads in MiXCR, keeping a single row per CDR3 protein. The sample has around 30,000 distinct CDR3 sequences, roughly 4.1% seen once. There are many counts of this clonotype. The V call is TRBV29-1, the J call TRBJ2-7; tentatively, D is TRBD1 (5 bases). The sample comprised whole blood. This TCR came from an adult who was a healthcare worker with PCR-confirmed SARS-CoV-2 infection or an uninfected control (not recorded which). The CDR3 loop is CSVDQGLDEQYF. DNA of the CDR3: TGCAGCGTTGATCAGGGCTTGGACGAGCAGTACTTC.